The entry below describes one T cell receptor (beta chain). The data stem from a study of T cell responses to AZD1222 COVID-19 vaccine. TCRdb's copy holds only in-frame clones and misses some; the assay was immunoSEQ multiplex PCR. Here the sample spans fewer than 150,000 clones, around 93% being singletons. The CDR3 is 14 amino acids. Germline assignment: CDR1 MNHEY and CDR2 SVGEGT. The V segment lost 6 bases and the J segment 6 bases; nucleotides outside the gene matches: 10. This specimen was peripheral blood, taken 28 days after the second AZD1222 dose. The clonotype was recovered from an adult who received the AZD1222 COVID-19 vaccine. The rearrangement uses TRBV6-2 or TRBV6-3 and TRBJ1-2; the match to TRBD1 covers 7 bases. The DNA of the CDR3 is TGTGCCAGCAGCCTAACAGGGGTAAATGATGGCTACACCTTC. It specifies CASSLTGVNDGYTF.